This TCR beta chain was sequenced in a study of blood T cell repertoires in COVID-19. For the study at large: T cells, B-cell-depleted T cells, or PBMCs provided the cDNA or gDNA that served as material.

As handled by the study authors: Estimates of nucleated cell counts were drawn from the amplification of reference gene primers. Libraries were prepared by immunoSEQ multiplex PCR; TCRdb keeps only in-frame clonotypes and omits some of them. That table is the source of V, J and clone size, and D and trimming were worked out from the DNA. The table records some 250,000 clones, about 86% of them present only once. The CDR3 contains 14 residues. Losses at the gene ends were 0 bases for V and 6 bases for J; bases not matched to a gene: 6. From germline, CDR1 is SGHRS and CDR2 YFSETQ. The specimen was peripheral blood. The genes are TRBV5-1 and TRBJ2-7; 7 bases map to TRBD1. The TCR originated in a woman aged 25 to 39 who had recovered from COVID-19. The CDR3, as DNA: TGCGCCAGCAGCTTGGGGGGACAGCCCCGCGAGCAGTACTTC. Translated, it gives CASSLGGQPREQYF. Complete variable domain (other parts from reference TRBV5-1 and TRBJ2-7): KAGVTQTPRYLIKTRGQQVTLSCSPISGHRSVSWYQQTPGQGLQFLFEYFSETQRNKGNFPGRFSGRQFSNSRSEMNVSTLELGDSALYLCASSLGGQPREQYFGPGTRLTVT.